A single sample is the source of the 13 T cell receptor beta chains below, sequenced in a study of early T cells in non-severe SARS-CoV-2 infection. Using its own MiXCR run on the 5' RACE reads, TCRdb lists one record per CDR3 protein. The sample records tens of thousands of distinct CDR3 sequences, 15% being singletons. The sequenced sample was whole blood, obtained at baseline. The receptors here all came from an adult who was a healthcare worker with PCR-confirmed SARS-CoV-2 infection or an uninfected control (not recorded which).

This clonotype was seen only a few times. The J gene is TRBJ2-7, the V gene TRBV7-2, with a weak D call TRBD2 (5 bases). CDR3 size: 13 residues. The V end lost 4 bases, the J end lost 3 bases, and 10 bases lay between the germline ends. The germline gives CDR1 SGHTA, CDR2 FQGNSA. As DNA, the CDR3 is TGTGCCAGCAGCTCCCGCGAGGGCTACGAGCAGTACTTC. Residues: CASSSREGYEQYF.

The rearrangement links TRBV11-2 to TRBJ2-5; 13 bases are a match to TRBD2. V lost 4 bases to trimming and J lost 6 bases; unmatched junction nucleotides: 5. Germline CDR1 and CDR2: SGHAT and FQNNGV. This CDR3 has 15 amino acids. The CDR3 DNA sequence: TGTGCCAGCAGCTCCGGGACTAGCGGGGTCCAGACCCAGTACTTC. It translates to CASSSGTSGVQTQYF.

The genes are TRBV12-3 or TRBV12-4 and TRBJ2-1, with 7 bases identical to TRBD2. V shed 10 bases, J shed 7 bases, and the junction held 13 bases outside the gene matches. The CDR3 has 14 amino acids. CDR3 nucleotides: TGTGCCAACAGCCCCAGCGGGATGGGAAATGAGCAGTTCTTC. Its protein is CANSPSGMGNEQFF.

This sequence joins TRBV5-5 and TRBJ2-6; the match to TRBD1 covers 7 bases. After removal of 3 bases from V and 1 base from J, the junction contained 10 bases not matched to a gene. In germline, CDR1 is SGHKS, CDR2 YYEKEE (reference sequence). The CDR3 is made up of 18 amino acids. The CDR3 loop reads CASSYDGTATSGANVLTF. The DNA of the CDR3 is TGTGCCAGCAGCTATGACGGGACAGCCACATCTGGGGCCAACGTCCTGACTTTC.

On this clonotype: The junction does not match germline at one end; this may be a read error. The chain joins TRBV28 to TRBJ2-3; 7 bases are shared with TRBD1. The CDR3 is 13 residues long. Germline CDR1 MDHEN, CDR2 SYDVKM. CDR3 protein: CASSSLTGTADLF. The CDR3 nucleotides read TGTGCCAGCAGTTCACTTACCGGGACAGCGGACTTATTT.

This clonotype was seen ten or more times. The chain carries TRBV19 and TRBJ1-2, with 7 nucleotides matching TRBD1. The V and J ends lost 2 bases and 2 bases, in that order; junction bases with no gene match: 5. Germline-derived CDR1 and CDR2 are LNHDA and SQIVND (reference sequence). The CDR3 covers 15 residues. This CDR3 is CASSIIETGNYGYTF. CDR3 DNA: TGTGCCAGTAGTATAATTGAGACAGGGAACTATGGCTACACCTTC.

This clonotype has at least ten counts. DNA of the CDR3: TGCAGCGTTGAAGACGGACTTCTCCCCAAAAACATTCAGTACTTC. Translation gives CSVEDGLLPKNIQYF. The chain combines TRBV29-1 with TRBJ2-4, with D maybe TRBD2 (5 bases). Germline V gene lookup returns CDR1 SQVTM and CDR2 ANQGSEA. The CDR3 sequence is 15 residues long. V dropped 0 bases and J dropped 2 bases, with 11 bases sitting between them.

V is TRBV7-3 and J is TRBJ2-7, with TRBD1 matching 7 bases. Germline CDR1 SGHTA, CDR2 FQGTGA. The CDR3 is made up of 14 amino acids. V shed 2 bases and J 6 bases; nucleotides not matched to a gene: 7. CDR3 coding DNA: TGTGCCAGCAGCTTAGTACAGGGGAAAGGCGAGCAGTACTTC. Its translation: CASSLVQGKGEQYF.

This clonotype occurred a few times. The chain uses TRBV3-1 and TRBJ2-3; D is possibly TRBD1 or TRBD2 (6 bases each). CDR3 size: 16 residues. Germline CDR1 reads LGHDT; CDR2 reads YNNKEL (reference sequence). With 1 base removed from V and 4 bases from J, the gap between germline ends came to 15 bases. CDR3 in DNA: TGTGCCAGCAGCCAAGGGGGCAGGGGAGGTCCAGATACGCAGTATTTT. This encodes CASSQGGRGGPDTQYF.

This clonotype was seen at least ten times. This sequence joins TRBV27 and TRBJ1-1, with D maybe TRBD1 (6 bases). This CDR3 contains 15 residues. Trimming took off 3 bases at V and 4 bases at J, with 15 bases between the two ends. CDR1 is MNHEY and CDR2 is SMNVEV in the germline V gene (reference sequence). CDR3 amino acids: CASSLKGDMGTEAFF. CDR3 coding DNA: TGTGCCAGCAGTTTGAAAGGGGACATGGGCACTGAAGCTTTCTTT.

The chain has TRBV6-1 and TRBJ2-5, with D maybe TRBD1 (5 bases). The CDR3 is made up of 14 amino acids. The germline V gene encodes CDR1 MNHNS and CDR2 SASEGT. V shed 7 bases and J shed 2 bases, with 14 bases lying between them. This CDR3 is CASMLARAQETQYF. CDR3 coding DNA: TGTGCCAGCATGCTGGCCAGGGCTCAAGAGACCCAGTACTTC.

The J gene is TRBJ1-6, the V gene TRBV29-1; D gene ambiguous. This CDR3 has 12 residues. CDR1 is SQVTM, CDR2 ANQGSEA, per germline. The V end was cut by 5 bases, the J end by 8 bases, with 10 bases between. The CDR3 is CSVLEGDSPLHF. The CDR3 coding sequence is TGCAGCGTTTTGGAGGGAGATTCACCCCTCCACTTT.

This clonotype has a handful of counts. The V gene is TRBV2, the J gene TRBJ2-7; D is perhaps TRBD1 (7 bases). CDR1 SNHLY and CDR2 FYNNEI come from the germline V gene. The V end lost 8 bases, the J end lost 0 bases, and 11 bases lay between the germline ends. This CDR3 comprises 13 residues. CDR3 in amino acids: CASAGQISYEQYF. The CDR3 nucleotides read TGTGCCAGCGCGGGACAGATCTCCTACGAGCAGTACTTC. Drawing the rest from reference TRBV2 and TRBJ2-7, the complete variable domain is EPEVTQTPSHQVTQMGQEVILRCVPISNHLYFYWYRQILGQKVEFLVSFYNNEISEKSEIFDDQFSVERPDGSNFTLKIRSTKLEDSAMYFCASAGQISYEQYFGPGTRLTVT.